This T cell receptor (beta chain) was captured by sequencing in a study of blood T cell repertoires in COVID-19. The wider study: Sample material is recorded as cDNA or gDNA derived from T cells, B-cell-depleted T cells, or PBMCs.

CDR1 is SGHDN, CDR2 FVKESK, per germline. The V end lost 0 bases, the J end lost 7 bases, and 9 bases lay between the germline ends. The CDR3 consists of 13 residues. Profiled with immunoSEQ multiplex PCR; TCRdb holds only in-frame clones, not every one. The sample carries approximately 80,000 clones, around 81% recorded once. Material: peripheral blood. The clonotype was recovered from a man aged 80 or over with acute or convalescent COVID-19. This chain links TRBV14 with TRBJ1-1; D not resolved. The CDR3: CASSQDFVLEAFF. For the CDR3, the DNA is TGTGCCAGCAGCCAAGATTTCGTCCTTGAAGCTTTCTTT.